These 32 T cell receptor beta chains were sequenced from one sample in a study of blood T cell repertoires in COVID-19. Assay: immunoSEQ multiplex PCR; the TCRdb copy retains only in-frame clones and omits some. The repertoire consists of around 250,000 clones, with around nine tenths occurring once and the leading ten covering 1.5% to 2%. The sequencing input was peripheral blood. These receptors were obtained from an older woman who had recovered from COVID-19.

The J gene is TRBJ1-5, the V gene TRBV7-8, with 9 bases aligning to TRBD1. Unmatched junction bases numbered 7, after V lost 3 bases and J lost 4 bases. There are 16 residues in the CDR3. Germline V CDR1 and CDR2: SGHVS, FQNEAQ. The CDR3 sequence is CASSLSGTGLNQPQHF. CDR3 sequence (DNA): TGTGCCAGCAGCTTGAGTGGGACAGGGCTAAATCAGCCCCAGCATTTT. Supplemented by reference TRBV7-8 and TRBJ1-5, the full variable domain reads GAGVSQSPRYKVAKRGQDVALRCDPISGHVSLFWYQQALGQGPEFLTYFQNEAQLDKSGLPSDRFFAERPEGSVSTLKIQRTQQEDSAVYLCASSLSGTGLNQPQHFGDGTRLSIL.

The J gene is TRBJ1-1, the V gene TRBV27; the D gene is possibly TRBD1 (6 bases). The V and J ends lost 6 bases and 1 base respectively, with 18 bases between them. Germline CDR1 and CDR2: MNHEY and SMNVEV (reference sequence). CDR3 size: 16 residues. The CDR3 DNA sequence: TGTGCCAGCAGACCCGGATCGGGACAAACGAACACTGAAGCTTTCTTT. It specifies CASRPGSGQTNTEAFF.

The chain links TRBV11-1 to TRBJ2-7; 12 bases agree with TRBD2. The length of the CDR3 is 15 residues. Germline CDR1 is SGHAT and CDR2 is FQDESV (reference sequence). The V gene end was trimmed by 5 bases and the J gene end by 2 bases; junction bases not matched to a gene: 4. The CDR3: CASSLTSGGTYEQYF. In DNA, the CDR3 is TGTGCCAGCAGCCTGACTAGCGGGGGCACCTACGAGCAGTACTTC. Looking up the rest from reference TRBV11-1 and TRBJ2-7 gives the full variable domain: EAEVAQSPRYKITEKSQAVAFWCDPISGHATLYWYRQILGQGPELLVQFQDESVVDDSQLPKDRFSAERLKGVDSTLKIQPAELGDSAMYLCASSLTSGGTYEQYFGPGTRLTVT.

This chain uses TRBV6-5 with TRBJ1-5; 10 bases map to TRBD1. The germline V gene encodes CDR1 MNHEY and CDR2 SVGAGI. The CDR3 length is 15 residues. V lost 6 bases and J lost 4; bases outside the gene matches: 6. CDR3 in amino acids: CASRGQGGENQPQHF. In DNA, the CDR3 is TGTGCCAGCAGAGGACAGGGGGGAGAGAATCAGCCCCAGCATTTT.

The gene calls are TRBV5-6 and TRBJ2-1; D gene uncertain. Trimming shortened V by 3 bases and J by 0 bases, and 16 bases separated the two germline ends. CDR1 is SGHDT and CDR2 is YYEEEE in the germline V gene. The CDR3 consists of 17 residues. The CDR3 sequence: CASSSPKLTRSYNEQFF. The CDR3 DNA follows: TGTGCCAGCAGCTCGCCCAAATTGACTCGCTCCTACAATGAGCAGTTCTTC.

This chain uses TRBV28 with TRBJ2-3; 7 nucleotides line up with TRBD2. The germline V gene encodes CDR1 MDHEN and CDR2 SYDVKM. The CDR3 spans 15 residues. J lost 4 bases, V lost 1 base, and 5 bases had no gene match. CDR3 nucleotide sequence: TGTGCCAGCAGTTTATATCAGCGGGGTGCAGATACGCAGTATTTT. Amino acid sequence: CASSLYQRGADTQYF. The variable domain in full, with the rest retrieved from reference TRBV28 and TRBJ2-3, is DVKVTQSSRYLVKRTGEKVFLECVQDMDHENMFWYRQDPGLGLRLIYFSYDVKMKEKGDIPEGYSVSREKKERFSLILESASTNQTSMYLCASSLYQRGADTQYFGPGTRLTVL.

Comment on this clone: This sample also contains other DNA sequences that code for the same CDR3. The chain joins TRBV5-1 to TRBJ1-4; 7 positions match TRBD1. In germline, CDR1 is SGHRS, CDR2 YFSETQ. The J segment lost 8 bases and the V segment lost 0 bases, leaving 4 bases of the junction unmatched. This CDR3 region has 14 residues. CDR3 loop: CASSLGQGGEKLFF. The CDR3, as DNA: TGCGCCAGCAGCTTGGGACAGGGAGGCGAAAAACTGTTTTTT. Supplemented by reference TRBV5-1 and TRBJ1-4, the full variable domain reads KAGVTQTPRYLIKTRGQQVTLSCSPISGHRSVSWYQQTPGQGLQFLFEYFSETQRNKGNFPGRFSGRQFSNSRSEMNVSTLELGDSALYLCASSLGQGGEKLFFGSGTQLSVL.

The chain uses TRBV29-1 and TRBJ2-5, with 14 bases aligning to TRBD2. The ends lost 4 bases at V and 4 bases at J; junction bases unmatched: 2. Germline values: CDR1 SQVTM, CDR2 ANQGSEA. The CDR3 spans 14 residues. This CDR3 is CSVVGLAGGETQYF. The CDR3 DNA follows: TGCAGCGTTGTAGGACTAGCGGGGGGAGAGACCCAGTACTTC. The complete variable domain, with remaining parts taken from reference TRBV29-1 and TRBJ2-5, reads SAVISQKPSRDICQRGTSLTIQCQVDSQVTMMFWYRQQPGQSLTLIATANQGSEATYESGFVIDKFPISRPNLTFSTLTVSNMSPEDSSIYLCSVVGLAGGETQYFGPGTRLLVL.

The V gene is TRBV2, the J gene TRBJ2-6; D gene ambiguous. In germline, CDR1 is SNHLY, CDR2 FYNNEI. The CDR3 is 17 amino acids. V was trimmed by 4 bases and J by 0 bases, leaving 13 bases between them. The CDR3 sequence is CASSGMSPSSGANVLTF. The CDR3 nucleotides read TGTGCCAGCAGTGGTATGAGTCCGAGCTCTGGGGCCAACGTCCTGACTTTC.

The chain is built from TRBV5-1 and TRBJ1-2; D might be TRBD1 (5 bases). The CDR3 has 13 residues. The V and J ends lost 4 bases and 8 bases respectively, with 15 bases between them. Germline values: CDR1 SGHRS, CDR2 YFSETQ. The CDR3 sequence is CASSQTVGSGYTF. The CDR3 coding sequence is TGCGCCAGCAGCCAGACAGTTGGATCCGGCTACACCTTC.

The genes are TRBV5-1 and TRBJ2-3, with TRBD1 matching over 8 bases. The ends lost 0 bases at V and 6 bases at J; junction bases unmatched: 12. Germline loops: CDR1 SGHRS, CDR2 YFSETQ. The CDR3 has 17 amino acids. CDR3 sequence: CASSLAARGLTPDTQYF. DNA for the CDR3: TGCGCCAGCAGCTTGGCTGCCAGGGGGCTAACCCCGGATACGCAGTATTTT.

This chain joins TRBV18 and TRBJ2-5; no definite D call. Per germline, CDR1 KGHSH and CDR2 LQKENI. This CDR3 is 13 amino acids long. V gave up 3 bases and J gave up 4 bases, with 9 bases separating them. The CDR3 DNA follows: TGTGCCAGCTCACCCGCAGGTTCAGAGACCCAGTACTTC. Amino acids: CASSPAGSETQYF.

This rearrangement joins TRBV7-9 to TRBJ1-1; TRBD1 agrees at 7 bases. The V segment lost 5 bases and the J segment 4 bases; nucleotides outside the gene matches: 4. Germline loops: CDR1 SEHNR, CDR2 FQNEAQ (reference sequence). The CDR3 loop spans 13 amino acids. CDR3 DNA sequence: TGTGCCAGCAGCGACAGGGTCGGCACTGAAGCTTTCTTT. It specifies CASSDRVGTEAFF.

This clone has a single count. The chain carries TRBV7-8 and TRBJ1-3; the D gene is possibly TRBD1 (6 bases). Germline CDR1 and CDR2: SGHVS and FQNEAQ. This CDR3 region has 14 residues. V lost 3 bases and J 5 bases, leaving 11 bases between the germline ends. For the CDR3, the DNA is TGTGCCAGCAGCTTGCAGGGGATTAGAAACACCATATATTTT. Amino acid sequence: CASSLQGIRNTIYF.

In its sample, this clone was seen a few times. The genes are TRBV27 and TRBJ1-3; D possibly corresponds to TRBD1 (5 bases). V was shortened by 3 bases and J by 0 bases, with 15 bases between the two germline ends. The CDR3 sequence is 17 residues long. Germline V gives CDR1 MNHEY, CDR2 SMNVEV (reference sequence). Here the CDR3 reads CASSFGGGGLSGNTIYF. The CDR3, as DNA: TGTGCCAGCAGTTTCGGGGGAGGAGGTCTCTCTGGAAACACCATATATTTT.

This chain links TRBV18 with TRBJ1-3, with 8 bases aligning to TRBD1. This CDR3 has 17 amino acids. Trimming took 3 bases from V and 0 from J; bases not matched to a gene: 7. Germline CDR1 is KGHSH and CDR2 is LQKENI. CDR3 nucleotide sequence: TGTGCCAGCTCACCGGCGGGACAGGCTGACTCTGGAAACACCATATATTTT. Translation gives CASSPAGQADSGNTIYF. The whole variable domain, filled in from reference TRBV18 and TRBJ1-3, reads NAGVMQNPRHLVRRRGQEARLRCSPMKGHSHVYWYRQLPEEGLKFMVYLQKENIIDESGMPKERFSAEFPKEGPSILRIQQVVRGDSAAYFCASSPAGQADSGNTIYFGEGSWLTVV.

Concerning this clone itself: This specimen includes other DNA sequences encoding the same CDR3. The CDR3 spells CASSFLAGNTGELFF. CDR3 nucleotides: TGTGCCAGCAGCTTCTTAGCCGGGAACACCGGGGAGCTGTTTTTT. The gene calls are TRBV7-2 and TRBJ2-2; D remains unclear. CDR1 SGHTA and CDR2 FQGNSA come from the germline V gene. Trimming left V 3 bases short and J 1 base short, with 9 bases between. The CDR3 runs 15 residues. Supplemented by reference TRBV7-2 and TRBJ2-2, the full variable domain reads GAGVSQSPSNKVTEKGKDVELRCDPISGHTALYWYRQSLGQGLEFLIYFQGNSAPDKSGLPSDRFSAERTGGSVSTLTIQRTQQEDSAVYLCASSFLAGNTGELFFGEGSRLTVL.

The chain has TRBV28 and TRBJ2-7; D uncertain. The CDR3 extends over 12 amino acids. The germline V gene encodes CDR1 MDHEN and CDR2 SYDVKM. V was shortened by 3 bases and J by 3 bases, with 6 bases between the two germline ends. The CDR3 nucleotides read TGTGCCAGCAGTTTGTCCTTCTACGAGCAGTACTTC. Translating it yields CASSLSFYEQYF.

The chain joins TRBV29-1 to TRBJ2-1, with D perhaps TRBD1 (6 bases). Germline V gene sequence: CDR1 SQVTM, CDR2 ANQGSEA. The CDR3 runs 13 residues. The V end lost 6 bases, the J end lost 5 bases, and 14 bases lay between the germline ends. CDR3 DNA sequence: TGCAGCGTGGCCCCCAGGGGTGACAATGAGCAGTTCTTC. Residues: CSVAPRGDNEQFF.

This sequence joins TRBV15 and TRBJ1-1, with no clear D. Between the trimmed V and J ends, which lost 1 base and 0 bases, there was a span of 12 bases. The CDR3 loop spans 16 amino acids. The germline V gene has CDR1 LNHNV and CDR2 YYDKDF (reference sequence). DNA of the CDR3: TGTGCCACCAGCAGAGCATTGTGGCTCCTGAACACTGAAGCTTTCTTT. Translated: CATSRALWLLNTEAFF.

The chain employs TRBV19 and TRBJ1-2, with 7 bases fitting TRBD1. The length of the CDR3 is 14 residues. Germline loops: CDR1 LNHDA, CDR2 SQIVND (reference sequence). With V trimmed by 2 bases and J by 6 bases, 6 bases remained unmatched. The CDR3 DNA reads as TGTGCCAGTAGTATAACGGGGACAGCCAATGGCTACACCTTC. Encoded protein: CASSITGTANGYTF.

The rearrangement uses TRBV6-2 or TRBV6-3 and TRBJ1-1; D uncertain. The CDR3 has 14 residues. V gave up 5 bases and J gave up 0 bases, with 10 bases separating them. Germline loops: CDR1 MNHEY, CDR2 SVGEGT. Here the CDR3 reads CASSTPTVNTEAFF. CDR3 nucleotides: TGTGCCAGCAGTACTCCCACAGTGAACACTGAAGCTTTCTTT.

The V and J genes are TRBV5-4 and TRBJ1-1; a possible D gene is TRBD1 (5 bases). The V end lost 2 bases, the J end lost 7 bases, and 12 bases lay between the germline ends. Per the germline V gene, CDR1 is SGHNT and CDR2 is YYREEE (reference sequence). The CDR3 runs to 13 residues. CDR3 DNA sequence: TGTGCCAGCAGCTTCCTGGGGGGGGGTGAAGCTTTCTTT. This sequence encodes CASSFLGGGEAFF.

This clone was recorded only once. V is TRBV5-1 and J is TRBJ2-3; 8 nucleotides match TRBD1. Unmatched junction bases numbered 13, after V lost 4 bases and J lost 9 bases. The CDR3 runs 15 residues. CDR1 SGHRS and CDR2 YFSETQ come from the germline V gene. CDR3 in DNA: TGCGCCAGCAGCCCCCCCCTCGGGACAGGCGACACGCAGTATTTT. Translation gives CASSPPLGTGDTQYF.

The chain is built from TRBV28 and TRBJ2-5, with D possibly being TRBD2 (6 bases). The CDR3 has 14 residues. V shed 10 bases and J shed 2 bases, with 17 bases lying between them. CDR1 MDHEN and CDR2 SYDVKM come from the germline V gene. CDR3 residues: CATTRPGGQETQYF. CDR3 bases: TGTGCCACCACACGACCCGGGGGACAAGAGACCCAGTACTTC.

V and J are TRBV7-8 and TRBJ2-1, with 7 bases matching TRBD1. The CDR3 sequence is 13 residues long. V dropped 4 bases and J dropped 5; count of bases not matched to a gene: 2. The V gene's germline CDR1 is SGHVS and CDR2 FQNEAQ. CDR3 sequence reads: CASSWGTDNEQFF. The CDR3 DNA follows: TGTGCCAGCAGCTGGGGGACAGACAATGAGCAGTTCTTC.

The rearrangement links TRBV5-1 to TRBJ2-6, with D uncertain. The CDR3 totals 17 residues. Germline V gene lookup returns CDR1 SGHRS and CDR2 YFSETQ. Trimming left V 1 base short and J 0 bases short, with 11 bases between. The CDR3 coding sequence is TGCGCCAGCAGCTTGAGCGCCCCGATCTCTGGGGCCAACGTCCTGACTTTC. Translated, it gives CASSLSAPISGANVLTF.

This clone was seen a single time. The chain uses TRBV6-1 and TRBJ2-1; 9 nucleotides line up with TRBD1. Germline CDR1 reads MNHNS; CDR2 reads SASEGT. This CDR3 is built from 17 residues. V dropped 2 bases and J dropped 4; count of bases not matched to a gene: 9. This CDR3 reads CASSEQHGTGPYNEQFF. The CDR3 DNA follows: TGTGCCAGCAGTGAACAGCATGGGACAGGGCCATACAATGAGCAGTTCTTC.

The rearrangement links TRBV20-1 to TRBJ2-7; TRBD2 is a possible D gene (6 bases). CDR1 is DFQATT and CDR2 is SNEGSKA in the germline V gene (reference sequence). There are 11 residues in the CDR3. CDR3 nucleotides: TGCATGGCCCGGGGGAACAACGAGCAGTACTTC. This codes for CMARGNNEQYF.

V is TRBV12-3 or TRBV12-4 and J is TRBJ2-2, with TRBD2 matching 8 bases. The CDR3 is 13 amino acids. V trimming: 6 bases; J trimming: 7 bases; junction bases outside the gene matches: 4. The DNA for the CDR3 is TGTGCCAGCAGGGGACTAGTGGTCGGGGAGCTGTTTTTT. Translating it yields CASRGLVVGELFF.

CDR3 nucleotides: TGTGCCAGTAGTATTACGGGCAGGGGCGGGGAGCTGTTTTTT. Translated: CASSITGRGGELFF. The V call is TRBV19, the J call TRBJ2-2; tentatively, D is TRBD1 (6 bases). Trimming shortened V by 3 bases and J by 7 bases, and 12 bases separated the two germline ends. Germline V gene data show CDR1 as LNHDA and CDR2 as SQIVND (reference sequence). This CDR3 has 14 amino acids.

This clone occurred a few times. The CDR3: CASTTVSNQPQHF. The CDR3 region has the DNA TGTGCCAGTACAACAGTAAGCAATCAGCCCCAGCATTTT. The chain has TRBV19 and TRBJ1-5; D is uncertain. The CDR3 is 13 residues long. Trimming stripped 7 bases from V and 1 base from J, with 8 bases between. Germline V gene lookup returns CDR1 LNHDA and CDR2 SQIVND (reference sequence).